These 18 T cell receptor beta chains were all obtained from the same sample, sequenced in a study of blood T cell repertoires in COVID-19. Produced via immunoSEQ multiplex PCR; TCRdb's table is partial and in-frame only. The sample lists approximately 240,000 clones, roughly 87% occurring once. The source material was PBMCs or T cells enriched from blood (not recorded which). Every receptor here comes from a woman aged 25-40 years with acute COVID-19.

The rearrangement joins TRBV12-3 or TRBV12-4 to TRBJ2-5, with D possibly TRBD1 on 6 matching bases. This CDR3 comprises 13 residues. Trimming pared 8 bases from V and 5 bases from J, leaving 15 bases between. The CDR3 region is CASGQIRGETQYF. Here the CDR3 DNA reads TGTGCCAGCGGACAAATCAGGGGTGAGACCCAGTACTTC.

J is TRBJ1-1 and V is TRBV28, with D maybe TRBD1 (6 bases). Germline CDR1 is MDHEN and CDR2 is SYDVKM. Trimming took off 6 bases at V and 1 base at J, with 12 bases between the two ends. The CDR3 extends over 14 amino acids. CDR3 sequence reads: CASRPVGGNTEAFF. Written as DNA, the CDR3 is TGTGCCAGCAGACCTGTAGGGGGGAACACTGAAGCTTTCTTT.

The chain employs TRBV11-1 and TRBJ2-3; TRBD2 matches 7 bases. The CDR3 totals 15 residues. Trimming at V came to 2 bases and at J to 5 bases, leaving 7 bases not matched to a gene. From germline, CDR1 is SGHAT and CDR2 FQDESV (reference sequence). In nucleotides, the CDR3 is TGTGCCAGCAGCTTATCGGTAGGGGAGGGAGATACGCAGTATTTT. Encoded protein: CASSLSVGEGDTQYF. Variable domain in full (rest from reference TRBV11-1 and TRBJ2-3): EAEVAQSPRYKITEKSQAVAFWCDPISGHATLYWYRQILGQGPELLVQFQDESVVDDSQLPKDRFSAERLKGVDSTLKIQPAELGDSAMYLCASSLSVGEGDTQYFGPGTRLTVL.

The V and J genes are TRBV6-1 and TRBJ1-1; a weak D match, TRBD1 (5 bases). Germline V gives CDR1 MNHNS, CDR2 SASEGT. V was pared by 2 bases and J by 8 bases, with 15 bases between. This CDR3 region has 14 residues. CDR3 region: CASSERGPAGEAFF. In DNA form, the CDR3 reads TGTGCCAGCAGTGAAAGGGGCCCGGCTGGGGAAGCTTTCTTT.

V usage is TRBV5-4 and J usage is TRBJ2-4; perhaps TRBD2 as D (6 bases). This CDR3 contains 13 residues. Germline V gene data show CDR1 as SGHNT and CDR2 as YYREEE (reference sequence). Trimming shortened V by 9 bases and J by 0 bases, and 10 bases separated the two germline ends. CDR3 nucleotide sequence: TGTGCCACCTCGGGACTAGCCAAAAACATTCAGTACTTC. Translation gives CATSGLAKNIQYF.

The chain recombines TRBV28 with TRBJ2-1; a possible D gene is TRBD2 (5 bases). Deletions cut 10 bases from V and 8 bases from J, with 18 bases between. CDR3 size: 13 residues. Germline values: CDR1 MDHEN, CDR2 SYDVKM. The CDR3 region is CATLSTLGDEQFF. CDR3 sequence (DNA): TGTGCCACCTTATCGACACTCGGGGATGAGCAGTTCTTC.

This clone is a singleton in its sample. The gene calls are TRBV18 and TRBJ2-7, with TRBD2 as a possible D gene (5 bases). The CDR3 covers 11 residues. Germline V gene sequence: CDR1 KGHSH, CDR2 LQKENI. The germline V and J ends were trimmed by 5 bases and 4 bases, with 6 bases remaining between them. The CDR3 reads CASSRGYEQYF. The CDR3 DNA reads TGTGCCAGCTCAAGAGGGTACGAGCAGTACTTC.

The rearrangement links TRBV2 to TRBJ2-2; unclear D gene. The CDR3 extends over 14 amino acids. Trimming left V 3 bases short and J 3 bases short, with 8 bases between. Germline V gene sequence: CDR1 SNHLY, CDR2 FYNNEI. DNA for the CDR3: TGTGCCAGCAGTGAGTGGCAGGACACCGGGGAGCTGTTTTTT. The encoded protein is CASSEWQDTGELFF.

The gene calls are TRBV7-9 and TRBJ1-3, with D unresolved. CDR3 length: 17 residues. V was clipped by 4 bases and J by 2 bases, with 18 bases between them. Germline loops: CDR1 SEHNR, CDR2 FQNEAQ (reference sequence). CDR3 nucleotides: TGTGCCAGCAGCTACCTTGGGGAGGGAAATACTGGAAACACCATATATTTT. Protein sequence: CASSYLGEGNTGNTIYF.

This chain links TRBV28 with TRBJ2-7, with TRBD1 matching 8 bases. The V gene's germline CDR1 is MDHEN and CDR2 SYDVKM. CDR3 length: 14 residues. The V and J ends lost 6 bases and 5 bases, in that order; junction bases with no gene match: 9. CDR3 in amino acids: CASSLTGESDEQYF. For the CDR3, the DNA is TGTGCCAGCAGCTTGACAGGGGAGTCGGACGAGCAGTACTTC. Combining the CDR3 with reference TRBV28 and TRBJ2-7 gives the whole variable domain DVKVTQSSRYLVKRTGEKVFLECVQDMDHENMFWYRQDPGLGLRLIYFSYDVKMKEKGDIPEGYSVSREKKERFSLILESASTNQTSMYLCASSLTGESDEQYFGPGTRLTVT.

A few counts support this clone. The rearrangement uses TRBV7-3 and TRBJ1-1; 8 bases are a match to TRBD1. CDR3 length equals 14 residues. Germline V gene sequence: CDR1 SGHTA, CDR2 FQGTGA. After removal of 4 bases from V and 5 bases from J, the junction contained 6 bases not matched to a gene. This CDR3 reads CASSSQGAETEAFF. CDR3 nucleotides: TGTGCCAGCAGCTCGCAGGGGGCCGAGACTGAAGCTTTCTTT.

For this clone: The junction differs from germline at one of its ends, possibly a read error. The chain employs TRBV7-8 and TRBJ2-7, with 12 bases aligning to TRBD2. From germline, CDR1 is SGHVS and CDR2 FQNEAQ. The CDR3 is 15 residues long. DNA for the CDR3: TGTGCCAGCAGCTTAACTCCGCCTGGACTAGCGGGGCAAGTGTTC. Translated: CASSLTPPGLAGQVF. The complete variable domain, with remaining parts taken from reference TRBV7-8 and TRBJ2-7, reads GAGVSQSPRYKVAKRGQDVALRCDPISGHVSLFWYQQALGQGPEFLTYFQNEAQLDKSGLPSDRFFAERPEGSVSTLKIQRTQQEDSAVYLCASSLTPPGLAGQVFGPGTRLTVT.

The V call is TRBV2, the J call TRBJ1-2, with D unclear. This CDR3 has 11 amino acids. Germline lookup yields CDR1 SNHLY and CDR2 FYNNEI. V was pared by 7 bases and J by 1 base, with 4 bases between. The CDR3 protein is CASTDNYGYTF. CDR3 bases: TGTGCCAGCACAGATAACTATGGCTACACCTTC.

V usage is TRBV6-5 and J usage is TRBJ2-7, with 7 bases aligning to TRBD2. The CDR3 length is 15 residues. Germline lookup yields CDR1 MNHEY and CDR2 SVGAGI. V trimming: 0 bases; J trimming: 2 bases; junction bases outside the gene matches: 4. Here the CDR3 DNA reads TGTGCCAGCAGTTACTCGGAACTAGCGCCCTACGAGCAGTACTTC. Its protein product is CASSYSELAPYEQYF.

V is TRBV28 and J is TRBJ2-7, with D perhaps TRBD1 (6 bases). This CDR3 is built from 11 residues. Germline CDR1 reads MDHEN; CDR2 reads SYDVKM. V lost 7 bases and J lost 3, with 7 bases in between. The CDR3 DNA follows: TGTGCCAGCAAAGGGGGCTACGAGCAGTACTTC. Protein: CASKGGYEQYF.

In this sample, this clone turned up a few times. The chain is built from TRBV5-4 and TRBJ1-5, with 7 bases identical to TRBD1. The V gene's germline CDR1 is SGHNT and CDR2 YYREEE (reference sequence). This CDR3 contains 14 residues. After removal of 2 bases from V and 6 bases from J, the junction contained 5 bases not matched to a gene. The CDR3 is CASSLQGMGQPQHF. The DNA for the CDR3 is TGTGCCAGCAGCTTACAGGGGATGGGTCAGCCCCAGCATTTT. Filled out from reference TRBV5-4 and TRBJ1-5, the complete variable domain reads ETGVTQSPTHLIKTRGQQVTLRCSSQSGHNTVSWYQQALGQGPQFIFQYYREEENGRGNFPPRFSGLQFPNYSSELNVNALELDDSALYLCASSLQGMGQPQHFGDGTRLSIL.

This clone occurred a few times. The chain has TRBV25-1 and TRBJ2-3, with TRBD2 matching 7 bases. Germline CDR1 and CDR2: MGHDK and SYGVNS. The CDR3 has 13 amino acids. J was trimmed by 3 bases and V by 8 bases; bases with no gene match: 5. The CDR3 DNA is TGTGCCAGCGAGGGAGGGACTACAGATACGCAGTATTTT. Translation gives CASEGGTTDTQYF.

V usage is TRBV28 and J usage is TRBJ1-4; D might be TRBD1 (6 bases). Germline V gene lookup returns CDR1 MDHEN and CDR2 SYDVKM. Trimming removed 6 bases from V and 2 bases from J, with 7 bases in between. This CDR3 is built from 13 residues. The CDR3 DNA follows: TGTGCCAGCAGGACAGGTACTAATGAAAAACTGTTTTTT. It translates to CASRTGTNEKLFF.